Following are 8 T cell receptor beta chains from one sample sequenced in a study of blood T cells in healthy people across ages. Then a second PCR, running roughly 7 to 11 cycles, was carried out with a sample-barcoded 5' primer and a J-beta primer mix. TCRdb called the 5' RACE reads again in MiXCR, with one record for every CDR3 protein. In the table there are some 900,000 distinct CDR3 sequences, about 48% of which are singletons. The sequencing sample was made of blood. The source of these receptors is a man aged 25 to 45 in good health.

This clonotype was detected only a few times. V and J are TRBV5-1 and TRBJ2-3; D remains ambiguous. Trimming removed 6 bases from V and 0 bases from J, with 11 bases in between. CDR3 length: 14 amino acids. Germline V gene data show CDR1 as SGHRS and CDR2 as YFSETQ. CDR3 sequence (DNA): TGCGCCAGCAATGTGGGCCGGAGCACAGATACGCAGTATTTT. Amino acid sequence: CASNVGRSTDTQYF. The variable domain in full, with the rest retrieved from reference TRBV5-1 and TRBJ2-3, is KAGVTQTPRYLIKTRGQQVTLSCSPISGHRSVSWYQQTPGQGLQFLFEYFSETQRNKGNFPGRFSGRQFSNSRSEMNVSTLELGDSALYLCASNVGRSTDTQYFGPGTRLTVL.

Written as DNA, the CDR3 is TGCAGCGTTGAAGATCCCGCAGGGGCTGCCTACGAGCAGTACTTC. It encodes CSVEDPAGAAYEQYF. V gene TRBV29-1 combines with J gene TRBJ2-7; perhaps TRBD1 as D (6 bases). V lost 0 bases, J lost 2 bases, and 14 bases lay in between. The CDR3 consists of 15 residues. CDR1 SQVTM and CDR2 ANQGSEA come from the germline V gene.

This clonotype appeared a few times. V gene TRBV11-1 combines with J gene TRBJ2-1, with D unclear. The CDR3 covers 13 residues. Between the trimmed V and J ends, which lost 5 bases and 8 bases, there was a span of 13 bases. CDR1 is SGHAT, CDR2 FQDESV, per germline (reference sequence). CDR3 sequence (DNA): TGTGCCAGCAGCCATACCCCACGCGATGAGCAGTTCTTC. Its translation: CASSHTPRDEQFF.

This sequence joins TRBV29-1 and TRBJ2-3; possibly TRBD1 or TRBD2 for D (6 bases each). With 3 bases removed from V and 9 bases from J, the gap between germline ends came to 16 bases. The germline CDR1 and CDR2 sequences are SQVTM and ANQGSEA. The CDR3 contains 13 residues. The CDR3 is CSVDPSGADTQYF. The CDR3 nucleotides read TGCAGCGTTGACCCCTCGGGGGCGGACACGCAGTATTTT.

The CDR3 bases are TGTGCCAGCAGCGTAGAGGCAGGCTCTGGAAACACCATATATTTT. Residues: CASSVEAGSGNTIYF. This sequence joins TRBV9 and TRBJ1-3, with D unresolved. The CDR3 is made up of 15 amino acids. CDR1 and CDR2 from the germline V gene are SGDLS and YYNGEE. Trimming shortened V by 0 bases and J by 0 bases, and 7 bases separated the two germline ends.

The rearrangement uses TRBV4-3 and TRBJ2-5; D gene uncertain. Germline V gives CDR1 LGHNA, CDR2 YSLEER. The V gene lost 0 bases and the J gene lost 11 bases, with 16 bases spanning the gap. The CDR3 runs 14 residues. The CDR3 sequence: CASSQDRWGVVQYF. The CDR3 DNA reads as TGCGCCAGCAGCCAAGATCGTTGGGGTGTAGTGCAGTACTTC.

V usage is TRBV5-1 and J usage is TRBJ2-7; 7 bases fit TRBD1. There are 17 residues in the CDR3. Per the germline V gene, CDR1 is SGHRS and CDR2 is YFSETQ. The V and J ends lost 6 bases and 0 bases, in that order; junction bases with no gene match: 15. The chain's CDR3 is CASTMGQKLSDSYEQYF. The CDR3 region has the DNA TGCGCCAGCACCATGGGACAGAAACTATCCGACTCCTACGAGCAGTACTTC.

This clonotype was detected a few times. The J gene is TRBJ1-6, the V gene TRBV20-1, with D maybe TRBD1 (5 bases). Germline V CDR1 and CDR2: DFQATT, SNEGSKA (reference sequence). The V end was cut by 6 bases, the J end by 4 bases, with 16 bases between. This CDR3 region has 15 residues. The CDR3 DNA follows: TGCAGTGCGCCCGGGGCAGAGATTTATAATTCACCCCTCCACTTT. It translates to CSAPGAEIYNSPLHF.